This T cell receptor (beta chain) was identified in a study of blood T cells in healthy people across ages. Overall study findings and caveats: Any conclusive comparison of naive versus antigen-experienced cells was prevented by using unsorted PBMCs.

Then a second PCR, running roughly 6 to 11 cycles, was carried out with a sample-barcoded 5' primer and a J-beta primer mix. A tag from a template-switch adaptor with 12 random nucleotides marked each cDNA molecule. A single record per CDR3 protein comes from TCRdb applying MiXCR to the 5' RACE reads. Of roughly 930,000 distinct CDR3 sequences listed, 48% are singletons. CDR1 and CDR2 (germline): LNHNV, YYDKDF (reference sequence). The CDR3 covers 14 residues. Trimming removed 1 base at V and 5 bases at J, with 11 bases between. This clonotype has a handful of counts. What it recognizes is unknown. This chain joins TRBV15 and TRBJ1-2; TRBD1 might be the D (5 bases). Input material: blood. This sequence originates from a man aged 25-40 years in good health. The CDR3: CATSRGGTAYGYTF. The CDR3 DNA sequence: TGTGCCACCAGCAGAGGAGGGACCGCATATGGCTACACCTTC.